This T cell receptor beta chain came from a study of Graves' ophthalmopathy and Graves' hyperthyroidism. Study observations and caveats: Ophthalmopathy progression prediction by the model yielded a sensitivity of more than 60% and a specificity of nearly 75%. Most thyroid-expanded clonotypes exceeding 0.001 frequency were also found in blood.

This clonotype was detected only once. Its antigen is not identified. This CDR3 is built from 15 residues. Germline-derived CDR1 and CDR2 are LGHDT and YNNKEL (reference sequence). Trimming cost V 0 bases and J 4 bases, with 12 bases left between them. RNA transcripts were the template, and TCR beta CDR3 regions were amplified from them. In the first round, RT-PCR was carried out with HTBI primers, and a multiplex PCR formed the second round. TCRdb itself ran the multiplex PCR reads through MiXCR, one entry per CDR3 protein. The sample records about 240,000 distinct CDR3 sequences, roughly 50% being singletons. Other autoimmune diseases, uncontrolled infections, pregnancy or lactation led to the exclusion of patients. Clinicians diagnosed using symptoms, serum thyroxine, TRAb, thyroid ultrasound and orbital computed tomography.

The rearrangement joins TRBV3-1 to TRBJ1-1; D is uncertain. The sequence was obtained from an adult man with Graves' ophthalmopathy. What was sequenced was peripheral blood. Here the CDR3 DNA reads TGTGCCAGCAGCCAAGATGCCCCTCGGGGCACTGAAGCTTTCTTT. It codes for CASSQDAPRGTEAFF.